Presented here are 11 T cell receptor beta chains from one specimen sequenced in a study of T cells in Graves' hyperthyroidism and ophthalmopathy. TCR beta CDR3 region amplification was performed from RNA transcripts. RT-PCR in the first round (using the HTBI primer set) targeted the TCR CDR3. TCRdb re-called the multiplex PCR reads through MiXCR, storing one row per CDR3 protein. The sample yields about 380,000 distinct CDR3 sequences, around 20% seen once. Material: blood. These receptors all come from a man in his late teens or twenties with Graves' ophthalmopathy.

The sample holds many counts of this clonotype. V is TRBV2 and J is TRBJ2-1, with D perhaps TRBD1 or TRBD2 (5 bases each). Deletions cut 2 bases from V and 3 bases from J, with 14 bases between. This CDR3 contains 16 residues. CDR1 SNHLY and CDR2 FYNNEI come from the germline V gene. CDR3 amino acids: CASSELGTANYNEQFF. The DNA for the CDR3 is TGTGCCAGCAGTGAATTAGGGACGGCCAACTACAATGAGCAGTTCTTC.

This clonotype was observed at least ten times. The V and J genes are TRBV20-1 and TRBJ2-1; 7 nucleotides match TRBD1. CDR1 and CDR2 (germline): DFQATT, SNEGSKA (reference sequence). V lost 5 bases, J lost 5 bases, and 9 bases stayed unmatched. This CDR3 has 14 amino acids. This chain's CDR3 is CSARPRDRNNEQFF. The CDR3, as DNA: TGCAGTGCTCGACCCCGGGACAGAAACAATGAGCAGTTCTTC.

This clonotype was detected many times. V is TRBV20-1 and J is TRBJ2-5; TRBD1 matches 7 bases. Trimming at V came to 5 bases and at J to 9 bases, leaving 12 bases not matched to a gene. The germline V gene encodes CDR1 DFQATT and CDR2 SNEGSKA (reference sequence). The CDR3 loop spans 13 amino acids. DNA of the CDR3: TGCAGTGCTCGGACGGACAGGTGGGGAGCCCAGTACTTC. Its protein product is CSARTDRWGAQYF.

This clonotype showed up many times. The chain recombines TRBV12-3 or TRBV12-4 with TRBJ1-2; D is unclear. V lost 6 bases and J lost 4, with 9 bases in between. This CDR3 is built from 12 residues. CDR3: CASSRVVYGYTF. CDR3 nucleotide sequence: TGTGCCAGCAGCCGCGTTGTCTATGGCTACACCTTC.

The rearrangement links TRBV6-1 to TRBJ2-3, with 11 bases lining up with TRBD2. The CDR3 contains 18 residues. The junction had 14 bases not matched to a gene; V was cut back by 5 bases and J by 4 bases. The germline CDR1 and CDR2 sequences are MNHNS and SASEGT. The CDR3, as DNA: TGTGCCAGCAGTCCATGGACTAGCGGGCCCCCTGGGGCAGATACGCAGTATTTT. Its protein is CASSPWTSGPPGADTQYF.

This rearrangement joins TRBV5-1 to TRBJ2-5, with a weak D call TRBD1 (6 bases). Per germline, CDR1 SGHRS and CDR2 YFSETQ. Trimming cost V 4 bases and J 1 base, with 17 bases left between them. This CDR3 region has 16 residues. DNA of the CDR3: TGCGCCAGCAGCGGACGGGACACCCGAACCCAAGAGACCCAGTACTTC. Encoded protein: CASSGRDTRTQETQYF.

This clonotype was picked up many times. The chain recombines TRBV18 with TRBJ1-1; D unclear. CDR1 is KGHSH, CDR2 LQKENI, per germline. Trimming took off 5 bases at V and 7 bases at J, with 8 bases between the two ends. The CDR3 covers 11 residues. The CDR3 coding sequence is TGTGCCAGCTCATTGGAAATTGAAGCTTTCTTT. This gives the protein CASSLEIEAFF.

V and J are TRBV7-6 and TRBJ1-2; tentatively, D is TRBD1 (6 bases). The CDR3 totals 15 residues. CDR1 is SGHVS and CDR2 is FNYEAQ in the germline V gene. Trimming cost V 1 base and J 8 bases, with 17 bases left between them. In nucleotides, the CDR3 is TGTGCCAGCAGCTTAGTAGTGGAGGACAGAGACGGCTACACCTTC. This sequence encodes CASSLVVEDRDGYTF.

This clonotype was seen repeatedly, ten times or more. The chain combines TRBV7-2 with TRBJ1-5; a possible D gene is TRBD1 (5 bases). Per the germline V gene, CDR1 is SGHTA and CDR2 is FQGNSA. V was pared by 5 bases and J by 3 bases, with 20 bases between. The CDR3 length is 17 residues. CDR3 loop: CASSPDWGSYLNQPQHF. DNA of the CDR3: TGTGCCAGCAGCCCCGATTGGGGGTCCTACCTCAATCAGCCCCAGCATTTT.

In DNA, the CDR3 is TGTGCCAGCAGCCAAGCGAAGGGGAGGGACTATGGCTACACCTTC. Protein: CASSQAKGRDYGYTF. V and J are TRBV2 and TRBJ1-2; maybe TRBD1 (5 bases). In germline, CDR1 is SNHLY, CDR2 FYNNEI. Deletions cut 6 bases from V and 3 bases from J, with 17 bases between. This CDR3 spans 15 amino acids.

This clonotype was observed a few times. The chain uses TRBV28 and TRBJ1-6; the match to TRBD1 covers 8 bases. Germline V lookup: CDR1 MDHEN, CDR2 SYDVKM. V was clipped by 7 bases and J by 7 bases; unmatched bases: 9. This CDR3 contains 15 residues. The CDR3 region has the DNA TGTGCCAGCACCCTGACAGGGGAAGGGAATTCACCCCTCCACTTT. Translated, it gives CASTLTGEGNSPLHF. Full variable domain (remainder filled in from reference TRBV28 and TRBJ1-6): DVKVTQSSRYLVKRTGEKVFLECVQDMDHENMFWYRQDPGLGLRLIYFSYDVKMKEKGDIPEGYSVSREKKERFSLILESASTNQTSMYLCASTLTGEGNSPLHFGNGTRLTVT.